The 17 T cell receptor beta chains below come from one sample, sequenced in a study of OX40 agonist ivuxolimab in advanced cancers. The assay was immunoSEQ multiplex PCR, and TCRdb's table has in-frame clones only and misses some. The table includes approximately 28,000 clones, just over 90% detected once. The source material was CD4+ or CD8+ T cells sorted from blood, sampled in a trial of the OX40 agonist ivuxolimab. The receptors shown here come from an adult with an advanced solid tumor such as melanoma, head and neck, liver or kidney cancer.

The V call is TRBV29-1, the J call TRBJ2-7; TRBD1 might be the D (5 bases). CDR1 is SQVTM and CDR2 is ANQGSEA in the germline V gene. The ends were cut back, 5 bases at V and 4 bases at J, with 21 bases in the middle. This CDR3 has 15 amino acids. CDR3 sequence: CSVIPRQSLFYEQYF. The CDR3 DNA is TGCAGCGTTATACCCAGACAGTCCCTATTTTACGAGCAGTACTTC.

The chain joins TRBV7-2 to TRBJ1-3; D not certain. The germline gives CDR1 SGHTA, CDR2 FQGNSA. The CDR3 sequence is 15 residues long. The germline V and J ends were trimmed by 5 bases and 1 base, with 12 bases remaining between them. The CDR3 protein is CASSLWKGSGNTIYF. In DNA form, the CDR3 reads TGTGCCAGCAGCCTCTGGAAAGGATCTGGAAACACCATATATTTT.

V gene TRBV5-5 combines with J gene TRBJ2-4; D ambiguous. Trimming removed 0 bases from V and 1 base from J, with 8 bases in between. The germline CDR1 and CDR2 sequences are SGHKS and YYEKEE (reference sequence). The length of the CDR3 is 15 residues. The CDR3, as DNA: TGTGCCAGCAGCTTGGAAACAGCGGCCAAAAACATTCAGTACTTC. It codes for CASSLETAAKNIQYF.

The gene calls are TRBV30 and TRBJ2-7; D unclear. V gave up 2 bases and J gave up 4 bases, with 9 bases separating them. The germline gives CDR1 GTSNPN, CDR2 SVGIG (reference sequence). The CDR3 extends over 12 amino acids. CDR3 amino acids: CAWSHTSYEQYF. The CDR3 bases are TGTGCCTGGAGTCACACAAGTTACGAGCAGTACTTC.

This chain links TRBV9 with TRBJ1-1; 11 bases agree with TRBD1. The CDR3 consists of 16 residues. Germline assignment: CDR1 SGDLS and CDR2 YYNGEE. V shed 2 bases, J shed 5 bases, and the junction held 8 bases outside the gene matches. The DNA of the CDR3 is TGTGCCAGCAGCGTTACTTCCGGGACAGGGGGGACTGAAGCTTTCTTT. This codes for CASSVTSGTGGTEAFF.

CDR3 region: CASTPGRGFYQPQHF. DNA of the CDR3: TGTGCCAGTACTCCTGGAAGGGGGTTCTATCAGCCCCAGCATTTT. The V call is TRBV19, the J call TRBJ1-5, with D maybe TRBD1 (6 bases). The V gene lost 7 bases and the J gene lost 5 bases, with 18 bases spanning the gap. Per germline, CDR1 LNHDA and CDR2 SQIVND (reference sequence). This CDR3 is built from 15 residues.

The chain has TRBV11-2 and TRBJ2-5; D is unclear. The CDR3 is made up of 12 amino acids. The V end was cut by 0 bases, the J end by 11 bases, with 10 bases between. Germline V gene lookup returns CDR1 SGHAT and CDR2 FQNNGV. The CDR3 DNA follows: TGTGCCAGCAGCTTAGATATTTCTTCTCAGTACTTC. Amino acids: CASSLDISSQYF.

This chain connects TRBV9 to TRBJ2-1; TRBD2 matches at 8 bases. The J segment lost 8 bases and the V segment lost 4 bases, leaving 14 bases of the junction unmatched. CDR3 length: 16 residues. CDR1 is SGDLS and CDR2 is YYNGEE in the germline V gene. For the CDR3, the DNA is TGTGCCAGCAGCCCTCATAGCGGGATAATTTTCGATGAGCAGTTCTTC. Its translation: CASSPHSGIIFDEQFF. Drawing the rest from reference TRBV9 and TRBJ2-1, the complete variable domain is DSGVTQTPKHLITATGQRVTLRCSPRSGDLSVYWYQQSLDQGLQFLIQYYNGEERAKGNILERFSAQQFPDLHSELNLSSLELGDSALYFCASSPHSGIIFDEQFFGPGTRLTVL.

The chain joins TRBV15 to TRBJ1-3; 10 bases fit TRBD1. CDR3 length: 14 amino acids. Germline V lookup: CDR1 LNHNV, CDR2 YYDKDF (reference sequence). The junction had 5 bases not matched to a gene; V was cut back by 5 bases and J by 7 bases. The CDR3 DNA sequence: TGTGCCACCAGCTCCCGGACAGGGGGGAACACCATATATTTT. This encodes CATSSRTGGNTIYF.

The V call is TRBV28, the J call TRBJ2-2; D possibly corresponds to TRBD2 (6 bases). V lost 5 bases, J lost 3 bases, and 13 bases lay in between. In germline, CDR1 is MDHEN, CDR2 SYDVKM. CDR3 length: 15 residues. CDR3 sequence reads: CASSPQWGDTGELFF. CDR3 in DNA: TGTGCCAGCAGTCCACAATGGGGGGACACCGGGGAGCTGTTTTTT.

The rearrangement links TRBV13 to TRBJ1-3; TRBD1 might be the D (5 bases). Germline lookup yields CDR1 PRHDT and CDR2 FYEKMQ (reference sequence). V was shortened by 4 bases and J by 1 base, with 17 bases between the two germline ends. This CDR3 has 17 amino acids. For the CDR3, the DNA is TGTGCCAGCAGCTGGGACGGCTCAAGGGGATCTGGAAACACCATATATTTT. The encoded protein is CASSWDGSRGSGNTIYF.

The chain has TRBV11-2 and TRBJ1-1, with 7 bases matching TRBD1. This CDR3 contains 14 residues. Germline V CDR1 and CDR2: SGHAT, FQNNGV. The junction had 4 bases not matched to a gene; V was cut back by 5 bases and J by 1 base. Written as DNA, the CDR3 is TGTGCCAGCAGCGATACAGGGGAGAACACTGAAGCTTTCTTT. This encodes CASSDTGENTEAFF.

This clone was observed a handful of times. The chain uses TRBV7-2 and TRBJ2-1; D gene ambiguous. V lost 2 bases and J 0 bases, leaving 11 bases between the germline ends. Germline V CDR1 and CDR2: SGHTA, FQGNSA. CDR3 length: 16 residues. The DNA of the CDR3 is TGTGCCAGCAGCTTATGGGCCGCGAGCTCCTACAATGAGCAGTTCTTC. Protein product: CASSLWAASSYNEQFF.

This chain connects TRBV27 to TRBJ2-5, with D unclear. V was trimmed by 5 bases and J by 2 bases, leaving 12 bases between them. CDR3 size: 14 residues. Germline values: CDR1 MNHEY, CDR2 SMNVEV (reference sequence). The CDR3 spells CASSPTFNQETQYF. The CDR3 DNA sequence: TGTGCCAGCAGTCCGACTTTCAATCAAGAGACCCAGTACTTC.

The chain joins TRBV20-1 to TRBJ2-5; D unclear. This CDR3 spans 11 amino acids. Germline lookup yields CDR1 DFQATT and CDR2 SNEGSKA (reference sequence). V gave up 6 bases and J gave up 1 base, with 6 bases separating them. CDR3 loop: CSAPIQETQYF. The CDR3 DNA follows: TGCAGTGCCCCAATCCAAGAGACCCAGTACTTC.

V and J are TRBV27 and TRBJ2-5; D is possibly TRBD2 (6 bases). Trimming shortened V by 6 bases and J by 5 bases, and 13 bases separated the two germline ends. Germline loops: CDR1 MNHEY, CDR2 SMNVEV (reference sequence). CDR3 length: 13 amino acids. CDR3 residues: CASSRDFMETQYF. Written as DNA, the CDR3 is TGTGCCAGCAGCAGGGACTTTATGGAGACCCAGTACTTC.

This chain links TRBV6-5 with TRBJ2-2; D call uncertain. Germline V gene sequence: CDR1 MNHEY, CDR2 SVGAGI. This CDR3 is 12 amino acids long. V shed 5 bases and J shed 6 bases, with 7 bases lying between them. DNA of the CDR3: TGTGCCAGCAGTGCGGAGTCCGGGGAGCTGTTTTTT. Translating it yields CASSAESGELFF.